The next 10 T cell receptor beta chains were all read from a single sample in a study of T cells in tumors after PD-1 blockade. The repertoire was sequenced with immunoSEQ multiplex PCR; TCRdb's copy has only in-frame clones and lacks some. The table has 45,000 to 60,000 clones, around 80% seen once; the top ten hold approximately 8.3%. The sample here was PBMCs, taken before anti-PD-1 therapy. The receptor set was obtained from a human donor with advanced basal cell or squamous cell carcinoma (not recorded which).

This clone was picked up a small number of times. The J gene is TRBJ2-6, the V gene TRBV5-1; 8 positions match TRBD2. The CDR3 is made up of 17 amino acids. Germline V gene data show CDR1 as SGHRS and CDR2 as YFSETQ. With V trimmed by 7 bases and J by 0 bases, 9 bases remained unmatched. The CDR3 nucleotides are TGCGCCAGCGGAAGACTAGCGCTCAACTCTGGGGCCAACGTCCTGACTTTC. Translating it yields CASGRLALNSGANVLTF.

V gene TRBV4-1 combines with J gene TRBJ2-7, with 8 nucleotides matching TRBD2. The CDR3 has 13 amino acids. Germline-derived CDR1 and CDR2 are MGHRA and YSYEKL. V dropped 4 bases and J dropped 1; count of bases not matched to a gene: 0. CDR3 sequence (DNA): TGCGCCAGCAGCCGCGGGGGGTCCTACGAGCAGTACTTC. As protein: CASSRGGSYEQYF.

The chain carries TRBV5-6 and TRBJ2-5, with 7 bases matching TRBD2. Germline V CDR1 and CDR2: SGHDT, YYEEEE. With V trimmed by 3 bases and J by 4 bases, 18 bases remained unmatched. The CDR3 contains 18 residues. The DNA for the CDR3 is TGTGCCAGCAGCTGGGCGGGGCGGGGGAGACTCCGGGGAGAGACCCAGTACTTC. Its translation: CASSWAGRGRLRGETQYF.

The gene calls are TRBV6-5 and TRBJ2-5; the D is unclear. CDR3 length: 13 amino acids. Trimming left V 8 bases short and J 6 bases short, with 16 bases between. Germline CDR1 MNHEY, CDR2 SVGAGI. CDR3 nucleotide sequence: TGTGCCAGCGCCGTTATACCTCAGCAGACCCAGTACTTC. Translating it yields CASAVIPQQTQYF.

The chain links TRBV4-2 to TRBJ1-4; D remains unclear. The V gene's germline CDR1 is LGHNA and CDR2 YNFKEQ. The ends were cut back, 1 base at V and 3 bases at J, with 6 bases in the middle. This CDR3 region has 14 residues. CDR3 nucleotide sequence: TGTGCCAGCAGCCAAGGAGGGTCTAATGAAAAACTGTTTTTT. Translating gives CASSQGGSNEKLFF.

In its sample, this clone was seen once. V usage is TRBV7-9 and J usage is TRBJ1-1, with D possibly TRBD1 on 6 matching bases. The CDR3 spans 13 residues. Germline loops: CDR1 SEHNR, CDR2 FQNEAQ (reference sequence). Trimming stripped 2 bases from V and 6 bases from J, with 10 bases between. CDR3 in DNA: TGTGCCAGCAGCTTACTAGCAGGGGCTGAAGCTTTCTTT. The encoded protein is CASSLLAGAEAFF.

V gene TRBV5-1 combines with J gene TRBJ2-2; 7 bases map to TRBD1. V was clipped by 2 bases and J by 4 bases; unmatched bases: 2. The CDR3 length is 14 residues. Germline CDR1 SGHRS, CDR2 YFSETQ. This chain's CDR3 is CASSFTGVTGELFF. The CDR3 coding sequence is TGCGCCAGCAGCTTTACAGGGGTCACCGGGGAGCTGTTTTTT. Full variable domain (remainder filled in from reference TRBV5-1 and TRBJ2-2): KAGVTQTPRYLIKTRGQQVTLSCSPISGHRSVSWYQQTPGQGLQFLFEYFSETQRNKGNFPGRFSGRQFSNSRSEMNVSTLELGDSALYLCASSFTGVTGELFFGEGSRLTVL.

This clone was seen a few times. The DNA for the CDR3 is TGTGCCAGCTCCCGGGGAGGGACGGCTCTCCAAGAGACCCAGTACTTC. This translates into CASSRGGTALQETQYF. The chain has TRBV18 and TRBJ2-5, with 7 bases fitting TRBD2. The germline CDR1 and CDR2 sequences are KGHSH and LQKENI. The CDR3 is 16 residues long. Losses at the gene ends were 6 bases for V and 1 base for J; bases not matched to a gene: 11. Full variable domain (missing parts from reference TRBV18 and TRBJ2-5): NAGVMQNPRHLVRRRGQEARLRCSPMKGHSHVYWYRQLPEEGLKFMVYLQKENIIDESGMPKERFSAEFPKEGPSILRIQQVVRGDSAAYFCASSRGGTALQETQYFGPGTRLLVL.

The chain is built from TRBV7-8 and TRBJ1-1, with D unresolved. V was clipped by 5 bases and J by 4 bases, with 17 bases between them. This CDR3 spans 15 amino acids. The germline gives CDR1 SGHVS, CDR2 FQNEAQ. CDR3 bases: TGTGCCAGCAGCAGAGATCCCGTACCCAGCACTGAAGCTTTCTTT. Translated: CASSRDPVPSTEAFF.

This clone was counted at least ten times. V gene TRBV2 combines with J gene TRBJ1-5; 8 bases line up with TRBD1. Germline values: CDR1 SNHLY, CDR2 FYNNEI. The CDR3 is made up of 16 amino acids. Trimming removed 0 bases from V and 10 bases from J; junction bases left unmatched: 11. The CDR3 here is CASSEAGWTGSNPQHF. CDR3 sequence (DNA): TGTGCCAGCAGTGAAGCGGGTTGGACAGGGTCTAATCCCCAGCATTTT.